Listed below are T cell receptor beta chains from one sample, sequenced in a study of cytomegalovirus exposure and HLA in healthy donors. The protocol was immunoSEQ multiplex PCR, while the TCRdb copy is restricted to in-frame clones and leaves out a portion. The table has under 200,000 clones, roughly 70% seen once. Sample: PBMCs. Every receptor here comes from a woman aged 25 to 39 in good health and CMV-seronegative. Both conserved end residues are part of each CDR3. The D gene is left open where the match is weak. Only some rows state a clone size, as once, few, many or a class for expanded clones.

abundance: few; j_gene: TRBJ1-5; d_gene: -; v_gene: TRBV5-6; CDR3nt: TGTGCCAGCATAATGAGGAGGACCCACAATCAGCCCCAGCATTTT; CDR3aa: CASIMRRTHNQPQHF
abundance: -; j_gene: TRBJ2-7; d_gene: TRBD2; v_gene: TRBV4-1; CDR3nt: TGCGCCAGCAGCCAAATCCCGGCCCTGAGACTAGCATCCACCTACGAGCAGTACTTC; CDR3aa: CASSQIPALRLASTYEQYF
abundance: few; j_gene: TRBJ2-7; d_gene: -; v_gene: TRBV5-1; CDR3nt: TGCGCCAGCAGCGCAGACGGGGGGCCGTACGAGCAGTACTTC; CDR3aa: CASSADGGPYEQYF
abundance: few; j_gene: TRBJ2-3; d_gene: -; v_gene: TRBV30; CDR3nt: TGTGCCTGGAGCGAGTCGTCAGATACGCAGTATTTT; CDR3aa: CAWSESSDTQYF
abundance: -; j_gene: TRBJ1-1; d_gene: TRBD1; v_gene: TRBV11-3; CDR3nt: TGTGCCAGCAGCTTAAACGGCAATATAGGGGGCTCCGAAGCTTTCTTT; CDR3aa: CASSLNGNIGGSEAFF
abundance: once; j_gene: TRBJ2-3; d_gene: TRBD1; v_gene: TRBV19; CDR3nt: TGTGCCAGTAGTATAGGTTGGACAGGGGGCACCACAGATACGCAGTATTTT; CDR3aa: CASSIGWTGGTTDTQYF
abundance: few; j_gene: TRBJ2-3; d_gene: -; v_gene: TRBV5-1; CDR3nt: TGCGCCAGCAGTTGGGTGCCAGACAACAGCCAGTATTTT; CDR3aa: CASSWVPDNSQYF
abundance: few; j_gene: TRBJ2-3; d_gene: -; v_gene: TRBV2; CDR3nt: TGTGCCAGCAGTCCGCAGGGGACACTCGGCACAGATACGCAGTATTTT; CDR3aa: CASSPQGTLGTDTQYF
abundance: few; j_gene: TRBJ2-7; d_gene: -; v_gene: TRBV2; CDR3nt: TGTGCCAGCAGTGAAACTTACGAGCAGTACTTC; CDR3aa: CASSETYEQYF
abundance: -; j_gene: TRBJ2-7; d_gene: -; v_gene: TRBV7-8; CDR3nt: TGTGCCAGCAGCTTATCGGTTTACGAGCAGTACTTC; CDR3aa: CASSLSVYEQYF
abundance: -; j_gene: TRBJ2-5; d_gene: -; v_gene: TRBV7-9; CDR3nt: TGTGCCAGCAGCTCCTCAGAGACCCAGTACTTC; CDR3aa: CASSSSETQYF
abundance: -; j_gene: TRBJ1-4; d_gene: TRBD1; v_gene: TRBV27; CDR3nt: TGTGCCAGCAGTTCGGACAGGGGCAGGGGTGAAAAACTGTTTTTT; CDR3aa: CASSSDRGRGEKLFF
abundance: -; j_gene: TRBJ1-1; d_gene: -; v_gene: TRBV19; CDR3nt: TGTGCCAGTAGTATTCAGGGATATACTGAAGCTTTCTTT; CDR3aa: CASSIQGYTEAFF
abundance: -; j_gene: TRBJ1-2; d_gene: TRBD1; v_gene: TRBV2; CDR3nt: TGTGCCAGCAGTGGAAGACAGGGCCACTATGGCTACACCTTC; CDR3aa: CASSGRQGHYGYTF
abundance: few; j_gene: TRBJ2-6; d_gene: TRBD1; v_gene: TRBV5-4; CDR3nt: TGTGCCAGCAGCTTCGGGGACAGCGAAAACTCTGGGGCCAACGTCCTGACTTTC; CDR3aa: CASSFGDSENSGANVLTF
abundance: -; j_gene: TRBJ2-1; d_gene: TRBD2; v_gene: TRBV9; CDR3nt: TGTGCCAGCAGCCCACGCGGGGGGAGCTCCTACAATGAGCAGTTCTTC; CDR3aa: CASSPRGGSSYNEQFF
abundance: once; j_gene: TRBJ1-5; d_gene: -; v_gene: TRBV13; CDR3nt: TGTGCCAGCACCGTAGGGATGAGGGATCAGCATTTT; CDR3aa: CASTVGMRDQHF
abundance: -; j_gene: TRBJ1-6; d_gene: TRBD1; v_gene: TRBV28; CDR3nt: TGTGCCAGCAGACCTGGACAGGGGGCAGGGTCACCCCTCCACTTT; CDR3aa: CASRPGQGAGSPLHF
abundance: -; j_gene: TRBJ1-1; d_gene: -; v_gene: TRBV15; CDR3nt: TGTGCCACCAGCCGTCAGGGCACTGAAGCTTTCTTT; CDR3aa: CATSRQGTEAFF
abundance: -; j_gene: TRBJ2-3; d_gene: -; v_gene: TRBV6-4; CDR3nt: TGTGCCAGCAGTACGGGGGGCACAGATACGCAGTATTTT; CDR3aa: CASSTGGTDTQYF
abundance: once; j_gene: TRBJ1-2; d_gene: TRBD1; v_gene: TRBV27; CDR3nt: TGTGCCAGCAGTCTCGGGACAGCATATGGCTACACCTTC; CDR3aa: CASSLGTAYGYTF
abundance: -; j_gene: TRBJ2-1; d_gene: TRBD2; v_gene: TRBV27; CDR3nt: TGTGCCAGCAGTTTCGCATGGACTAGCGGGGCATATAGCTCCTACAATGAGCAGTTCTTC; CDR3aa: CASSFAWTSGAYSSYNEQFF
abundance: -; j_gene: TRBJ2-7; d_gene: TRBD1; v_gene: TRBV6-6; CDR3nt: TGTGCCAGCAGTTACCTAGACAGGGTTGACGAGCAGTACTTC; CDR3aa: CASSYLDRVDEQYF
abundance: once; j_gene: TRBJ2-7; d_gene: TRBD1; v_gene: TRBV9; CDR3nt: TGTGCCAGCAGCGTAGCGACAGGGGGACTGTACGAGCAGTACTTC; CDR3aa: CASSVATGGLYEQYF
abundance: -; j_gene: TRBJ1-5; d_gene: -; v_gene: TRBV30; CDR3nt: TGTGCCTGGAGCGCGGACCGGGGGCAGCCCCAGCATTTT; CDR3aa: CAWSADRGQPQHF